The clone carrying this T cell receptor beta chain was seen just once. Sequencing used immunoSEQ multiplex PCR; TCRdb keeps in-frame clones, though not all of them. The sample yields about 270,000 clones, about nine tenths seen once. The sample is drawn from a study of blood T cell repertoires in COVID-19. Across the whole study: T cells, B-cell-depleted T cells, or PBMCs supplied cDNA or gDNA.

This CDR3 is 13 amino acids long. Trimming removed 6 bases at V and 5 bases at J, with 14 bases between. CDR1 and CDR2 from the germline V gene are SGHTA and FQGNSA. Sequenced sample: PBMCs or T cells enriched from blood (not recorded which). This sequence was found in a woman between 35 and 50 years old with acute COVID-19. The rearrangement links TRBV7-2 to TRBJ2-7; D remains unclear. DNA of the CDR3: TGTGCCAGCAGTCGCAAACTTTCCCACGAGCAGTACGTC. It encodes CASSRKLSHEQYV.